This TCR beta chain was recorded in a study of PD-1 blockade in classical Hodgkin lymphoma. Turning to the study itself: Every 2 weeks, patients got 3 mg/kg intravenous nivolumab. Findings and caveats of the study: The study found complete responders had baseline diversity similar to newly diagnosed patients. Healthy donors reportedly exceeded newly diagnosed patients in baseline TCR diversity.

The time point was: cycle 4 day 1 (C4D1), after 5 to 7 weeks of nivolumab. Each patient's relapse followed autologous stem cell transplantation, and brentuximab vedotin exposure varied. The assay was immunoSEQ multiplex PCR, and TCRdb's table has in-frame clones only and misses some. The repertoire has 41,000 or so clones, roughly two thirds of them found once; the top ten carry about 2.7%. V was shortened by 5 bases and J by 0 bases, with 15 bases between the two germline ends. In germline, CDR1 is LNHDA, CDR2 SQIVND (reference sequence). The length of the CDR3 is 16 residues. On this clone itself: Its target is not known.

The receptor was derived from a human donor with classical Hodgkin lymphoma. The sequences come from peripheral blood mononuclear cells (PBMCs), collected before the fourth cycle of nivolumab. This chain joins TRBV19 and TRBJ2-3; D not resolved. This chain's CDR3 is CASSASGRSSTDTQYF. CDR3 in DNA: TGTGCCAGTAGTGCCTCCGGCCGGTCTAGCACAGATACGCAGTATTTT.